The source of this T cell receptor beta chain is a study of T cells in Graves' hyperthyroidism and ophthalmopathy. The TCR beta CDR3 regions underwent amplification using RNA transcripts as the source. The TCR CDR3 first-round RT-PCR relied on the HTBI primer set. TCRdb redid the calling of the multiplex PCR reads with MiXCR, one entry per CDR3 protein. The repertoire holds roughly 500,000 distinct CDR3 sequences, about 45% seen once, with around two fifths in the top ten. Germline V gene data show CDR1 as SNHLY and CDR2 as FYNNEI. CDR3 length equals 13 residues. The V end was cut by 7 bases, the J end by 5 bases, with 11 bases between.

Sample: peripheral blood or thyroid tissue (not recorded which). The chain employs TRBV2 and TRBJ2-2; unclear D gene. The receptor was derived from an adult woman with Graves' disease, either hyperthyroidism or ophthalmopathy (not recorded which). The CDR3 sequence is CASTSLRTGELFF. CDR3 bases: TGTGCCAGCACCAGTTTAAGAACCGGGGAGCTGTTTTTT.